This TCR beta chain was identified during a study of CD8+ T cells in alopecia areata. Reverse transcribed after extraction, RNA yielded cDNA as the sequencing template. Some clones are missing from TCRdb's copy, which holds only in-frame ones; the method was immunoSEQ multiplex PCR. The data show about 180,000 clones, with just over 65% seen just once and 10% to 12% held by the top ten. The CDR3 has 16 amino acids. V lost 3 bases, J lost 0 bases, and 12 bases lay in between. Germline V CDR1 and CDR2: LNHDA, SQIVND (reference sequence). This clone was observed a handful of times. The sequence derives from a human donor with alopecia areata. The sequencing here drew on CD8+ T cells sorted from blood, taken at week 0. The J gene is TRBJ2-1, the V gene TRBV19; D is perhaps TRBD2 (7 bases). The CDR3 DNA sequence: TGTGCCAGTAGTATTTCGGCGGGGGCCTCCTACAATGAGCAGTTCTTC. Translation: CASSISAGASYNEQFF.